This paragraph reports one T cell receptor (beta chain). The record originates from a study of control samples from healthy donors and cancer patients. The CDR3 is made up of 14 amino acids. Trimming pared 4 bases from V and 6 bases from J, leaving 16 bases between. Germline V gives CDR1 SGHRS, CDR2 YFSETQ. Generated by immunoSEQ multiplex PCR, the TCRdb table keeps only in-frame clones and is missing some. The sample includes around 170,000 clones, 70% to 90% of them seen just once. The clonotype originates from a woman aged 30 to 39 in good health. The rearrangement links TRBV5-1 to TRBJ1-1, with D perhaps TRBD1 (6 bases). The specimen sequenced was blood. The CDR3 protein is CASSGGARGAEAFF. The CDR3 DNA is TGCGCCAGCAGCGGGGGGGCCCGGGGCGCTGAAGCTTTCTTT.